The next 5 T cell receptor beta chains were all read from a single sample in a study of metastatic and nonmetastatic thyroid tumors. Through MiXCR, TCRdb re-clonotyped the PCR reads. The sample consists of approximately 14,000 clones, roughly 36% of them appearing once. Thyroid surgery had not been preceded by any treatment in any patient. The sample consisted of tumor tissue. These receptors were taken from a male donor with papillary thyroid cancer or a benign thyroid nodule (not recorded which). Some clones in this sample may be carry-over from other donors' samples.

The V and J genes are TRBV11-2 and TRBJ2-3; 13 nucleotides line up with TRBD2. V shed 4 bases, J shed 4 bases, and the junction held 5 bases outside the gene matches. Germline loops: CDR1 SGHAT, CDR2 FQNNGV. CDR3 length: 16 residues. CDR3: CASSSGLAGVSDTQYF. The CDR3, as DNA: TGTGCCAGCAGCTCTGGACTAGCGGGGGTCTCAGATACGCAGTATTTT. Variable domain in full (rest from reference TRBV11-2 and TRBJ2-3): EAGVAQSPRYKIIEKRQSVAFWCNPISGHATLYWYQQILGQGPKLLIQFQNNGVVDDSQLPKDRFSAERLKGVDSTLKIQPAKLEDSAVYLCASSSGLAGVSDTQYFGPGTRLTVL.

The V call is TRBV7-3, the J call TRBJ2-2, with D hard to call. The CDR3 has 14 residues. Trimming stripped 6 bases from V and 1 base from J, with 9 bases between. Germline V CDR1 and CDR2: SGHTA, FQGTGA. The CDR3: CASRKTVNTGELFF. The CDR3 bases are TGTGCCAGCAGAAAAACAGTGAACACCGGGGAGCTGTTTTTT.

A single count supports this clone. Sequence at one end of the junction differs from germline and may be a read error. The chain carries TRBV4-2 and TRBJ1-5; unclear D gene. CDR1 and CDR2 from the germline V gene are LGHNA and YNFKEQ. This CDR3 is built from 15 residues. The CDR3 spells CASSQDPSPNQPQDF. The CDR3 DNA reads as TGTGCCAGCAGCCAAGATCCGTCCCCAAATCAGCCCCAGGATTTT.

The V call is TRBV7-9, the J call TRBJ2-7; D not certain. CDR3 length equals 13 residues. Per the germline V gene, CDR1 is SEHNR and CDR2 is FQNEAQ (reference sequence). V lost 8 bases to trimming and J lost 5 bases, with 16 bases between them. This CDR3 is CASGNCDRHEQYF. The CDR3 coding sequence is TGTGCCAGCGGTAATTGCGACCGTCACGAGCAGTACTTC.

This clone came up once. The V call is TRBV5-4, the J call TRBJ1-4; 7 positions agree with TRBD1. V lost 3 bases, J lost 3 bases, and 8 bases stayed unmatched. The CDR3 runs to 16 residues. Germline CDR1 is SGHNT and CDR2 is YYREEE (reference sequence). The DNA for the CDR3 is TGTGCCAGCAGCTCAAAGGGGGCCAGCCCTAATGAAAAACTGTTTTTT. Protein: CASSSKGASPNEKLFF.